These T cell receptor beta chains were read from a single sample in a study of blood T cell repertoires in COVID-19. Using immunoSEQ multiplex PCR, the repertoire was profiled, and TCRdb retains in-frame clones only, with some absent. The top ten hold over 5% of the sample, which has roughly 150,000 clones, around four fifths seen once. The sequencing sample was made of PBMCs or T cells enriched from blood (not recorded which). All receptors derive from a man aged 65 to 85 who had been exposed to COVID-19. Both conserved end residues are part of each CDR3. The D gene is left open where the match is weak. Only part of the rows carry a size: once, few, many, or a class if the clone is expanded.

TRBJ1-1,17,NA,NA,TRBV7-9,CASSFQAARGKTAEAFF,TGTGCCAGCAGCTTTCAGGCAGCCCGGGGAAAAACCGCTGAAGCTTTCTTT
TRBJ1-6,18,few,TRBD1,TRBV18,CASSPTTQGARGSSPLHF,TGTGCCAGCTCACCAACCACGCAGGGGGCCAGAGGTAGTTCACCCCTCCACTTT
TRBJ1-2,16,NA,NA,TRBV19,CASSPMTGPPYNGYTF,TGTGCCAGTAGTCCAATGACAGGCCCCCCTTATAATGGCTACACCTTC
TRBJ1-3,15,NA,NA,TRBV7-9,CASSLMMTSGNTIYF,TGTGCCAGCAGCTTAATGATGACTTCTGGAAACACCATATATTTT
TRBJ1-4,16,NA,NA,TRBV28,CASRPGLGGTNEKLFF,TGTGCCAGCAGGCCGGGACTGGGGGGGACTAATGAAAAACTGTTTTTT
TRBJ2-7,15,NA,NA,TRBV28,CASHPAGPSSYEQYF,TGTGCCAGCCACCCCGCGGGACCGAGCTCCTACGAGCAGTACTTC
TRBJ1-2,12,NA,TRBD1,TRBV19,CASSIRGQGNTF,TGTGCCAGTAGTATAAGGGGACAGGGAAACACCTTC
TRBJ1-1,17,NA,TRBD1,TRBV28,CASSSTGTGARNTEAFF,TGTGCCAGCAGTTCCACCGGGACAGGGGCCCGAAACACTGAAGCTTTCTTT
TRBJ2-3,15,NA,TRBD2,TRBV2,CASRGRETLEDTQYF,TGTGCCAGCAGAGGGCGGGAGACGTTAGAAGATACGCAGTATTTT
TRBJ1-6,16,NA,NA,TRBV5-6,CASSYRGLGGNSPLHF,TGTGCCAGCAGCTACCGGGGCCTGGGGGGTAATTCACCCCTCCACTTT
TRBJ2-3,15,NA,NA,TRBV2,CASSEAWGGTDTQYF,TGTGCCAGCAGTGAGGCTTGGGGGGGCACAGATACGCAGTATTTT
TRBJ2-6,15,NA,TRBD2,TRBV25-1,CASSEGGTRANVLTF,TGTGCCAGCAGTGAAGGCGGGACTAGGGCCAACGTCCTGACTTTC
TRBJ1-5,13,NA,NA,TRBV28,CASSLGVEGPQHF,TGTGCCAGCAGTTTAGGGGTGGAGGGACCCCAGCATTTT